The rows below give T cell receptor beta chains drawn from one sample of a study of OX40 agonist ivuxolimab in advanced cancers. Generated by immunoSEQ multiplex PCR, the TCRdb table keeps only in-frame clones and is missing some. The sample consists of tens of thousands of clones, almost 85% of them appearing once. The sample consisted of CD4+ or CD8+ T cells sorted from blood, taken in a trial of the OX40 agonist ivuxolimab. These receptor sequences come from an adult with an advanced solid tumor such as melanoma, head and neck, liver or kidney cancer. The CDR3 runs from the conserved cysteine through the conserved F or W. A D gene is named only where the DNA matches it firmly. Clone size is given for some rows only: seen once, a few or many times, or a class if the clone is expanded.

few	.	TRBV20-1	TRBJ1-1	CSAVGGTEAFF	TGCAGTGCCGTAGGAGGCACTGAAGCTTTCTTT
.	TRBD1	TRBV19	TRBJ1-6	CASIWTGANNSPLHF	TGTGCCAGTATTTGGACAGGGGCGAATAATTCACCCCTCCACTTT
.	.	TRBV9	TRBJ1-3	CASSVGVGGNTIYF	TGTGCCAGCAGCGTAGGGGTAGGTGGAAACACCATATATTTT
once	TRBD2	TRBV28	TRBJ2-1	CASSLRLANEQFF	TGTGCCAGCAGTTTGAGACTAGCCAATGAGCAGTTCTTC
.	TRBD2	TRBV11-2	TRBJ2-1	CASSRGDGNEQFF	TGTGCCAGCAGCCGGGGGGACGGAAATGAGCAGTTCTTC
.	.	TRBV10-2	TRBJ1-1	CASSESVNTEAFF	TGCGCCAGCAGTGAGTCAGTGAACACTGAAGCTTTCTTT
.	TRBD1	TRBV28	TRBJ1-5	CASSSRQGLNQPQHF	TGTGCCAGCAGTTCGAGACAGGGCCTCAATCAGCCCCAGCATTTT
.	.	TRBV7-2	TRBJ1-4	CASSRPPPNHEKLFF	TGTGCCAGCAGCCGACCCCCGCCTAACCATGAAAAACTGTTTTTT
.	.	TRBV11-2	TRBJ1-2	CASSLDGQIGYTF	TGTGCCAGCAGCCTTGACGGCCAAATTGGCTACACCTTC
few	TRBD2	TRBV7-2	TRBJ2-1	CASSLGTSGRARRNEQFF	TGTGCCAGCAGCTTAGGTACTAGCGGGAGGGCCCGCCGGAATGAGCAGTTCTTC
.	TRBD2	TRBV14	TRBJ2-1	CASSQFRPGGSYNEQFF	TGTGCCAGCAGCCAATTTCGGCCGGGAGGCTCCTACAATGAGCAGTTCTTC
once	.	TRBV11-3	TRBJ1-1	CASSITGGTEAFF	TGTGCCAGCAGCATTACAGGAGGCACTGAAGCTTTCTTT
once	TRBD1	TRBV19	TRBJ1-5	CASSTGTGYNQPQHF	TGTGCCAGTAGTACCGGGACAGGGTATAATCAGCCCCAGCATTTT
.	TRBD1	TRBV19	TRBJ2-7	CASSARTGPHEQYF	TGTGCCAGTAGTGCTCGGACAGGCCCGCACGAGCAGTACTTC
.	.	TRBV10-2	TRBJ1-1	CASSEMGANEAFF	TGCGCCAGCAGTGAGATGGGTGCTAATGAAGCTTTCTTT
once	TRBD1	TRBV7-9	TRBJ1-2	CASSYGQGALAYGYTF	TGTGCCAGCAGCTACGGACAGGGGGCGCTTGCCTATGGCTACACCTTC
.	.	TRBV18	TRBJ1-3	CASSPQGVSGNTIYF	TGTGCCAGCTCACCCCAGGGTGTATCTGGAAACACCATATATTTT
.	TRBD1	TRBV7-3	TRBJ2-3	CASSCWFRDRARNTQYF	TGTGCCAGCAGCTGCTGGTTCCGGGACAGGGCCCGTAATACGCAGTATTTT
.	.	TRBV7-3	TRBJ2-1	CASSQGAGGRQFF	TGTGCCAGCAGCCAGGGGGCGGGGGGCCGCCAGTTCTTC
.	.	TRBV18	TRBJ2-2	CASSRGDRYTGELFF	TGTGCCAGCTCACGCGGGGACAGATACACCGGGGAGCTGTTTTTT
.	.	TRBV7-8	TRBJ1-5	CASRPNRGREQPQHF	TGTGCCAGCAGACCGAACCGGGGGCGGGAGCAGCCCCAGCATTTT
.	.	TRBV7-3	TRBJ2-1	CASSQGHSSYNEQFF	TGTGCCAGCAGCCAGGGGCACAGCTCCTACAATGAGCAGTTCTTC
.	.	TRBV5-4	TRBJ2-2	CASSLVEGTGELFF	TGTGCCAGCAGCTTGGTGGAGGGCACCGGGGAGCTGTTTTTT
once	TRBD1	TRBV19	TRBJ1-5	CASSTERGRSNQPQHF	TGTGCCAGTAGTACCGAGAGGGGGCGAAGCAATCAGCCCCAGCATTTT
.	TRBD1	TRBV7-2	TRBJ1-1	CASSLVGTENTEAFF	TGTGCCAGCAGCTTAGTGGGGACAGAGAACACTGAAGCTTTCTTT
.	.	TRBV27	TRBJ1-2	CASRQIGTPYGYTF	TGTGCCAGCAGGCAAATCGGGACACCTTATGGCTACACCTTC
.	.	TRBV9	TRBJ1-3	CASSVATEVTGNTIYF	TGTGCCAGCAGCGTAGCTACAGAGGTAACTGGAAACACCATATATTTT
.	.	TRBV5-1	TRBJ2-2	CASSLGVNTGELFF	TGCGCCAGCAGCTTGGGAGTTAACACCGGGGAGCTGTTTTTT
.	TRBD1	TRBV19	TRBJ1-2	CASSNTGTGGWGYTF	TGTGCCAGTAGTAATACCGGGACAGGGGGATGGGGCTACACCTTC
few	TRBD1	TRBV19	TRBJ1-2	CASRPTGEGIGYTF	TGTGCCAGTAGACCTACAGGGGAGGGGATTGGCTACACCTTC
.	TRBD1	TRBV5-1	TRBJ2-7	CASSTNRGRGYEQYF	TGCGCCAGCAGCACGAACAGGGGGCGCGGGTACGAGCAGTACTTC
.	TRBD1	TRBV9	TRBJ1-3	CASSLPTGGLTSSGNTIYF	TGTGCCAGCAGCCTTCCCACAGGGGGATTAACTAGCTCTGGAAACACCATATATTTT
.	TRBD1	TRBV6-1	TRBJ1-2	CASSSLGTGFRLTF	TGTGCCAGCAGTTCCTTAGGGACAGGATTTCGGCTAACCTTC
.	TRBD1	TRBV18	TRBJ2-7	CASSPLGTDYEQYF	TGTGCCAGCTCACCCTTAGGGACAGACTACGAGCAGTACTTC
.	TRBD1	TRBV4-1	TRBJ2-7	CASSQQQGLNEQYF	TGCGCCAGCAGCCAACAACAGGGGTTGAACGAGCAGTACTTC
.	TRBD2	TRBV14	TRBJ2-7	CASSQDKGTSGVYEQYF	TGTGCCAGCAGCCAAGATAAGGGGACTAGCGGAGTCTACGAGCAGTACTTC
.	TRBD1	TRBV19	TRBJ1-1	CASSIPFRGGDTEAFF	TGTGCCAGTAGTATCCCCTTCAGGGGGGGAGACACTGAAGCTTTCTTT